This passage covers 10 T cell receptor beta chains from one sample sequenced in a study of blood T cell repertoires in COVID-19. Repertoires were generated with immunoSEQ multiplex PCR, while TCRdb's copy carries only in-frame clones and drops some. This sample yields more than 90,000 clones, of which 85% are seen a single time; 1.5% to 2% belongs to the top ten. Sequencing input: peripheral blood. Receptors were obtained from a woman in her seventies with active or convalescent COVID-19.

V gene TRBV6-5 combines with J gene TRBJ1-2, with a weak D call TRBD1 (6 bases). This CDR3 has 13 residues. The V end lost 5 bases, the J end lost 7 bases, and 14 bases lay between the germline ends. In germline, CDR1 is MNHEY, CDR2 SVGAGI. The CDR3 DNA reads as TGTGCCAGCAGTAACACAGGGAGAGGTGGCTACACCTTC. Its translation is CASSNTGRGGYTF.

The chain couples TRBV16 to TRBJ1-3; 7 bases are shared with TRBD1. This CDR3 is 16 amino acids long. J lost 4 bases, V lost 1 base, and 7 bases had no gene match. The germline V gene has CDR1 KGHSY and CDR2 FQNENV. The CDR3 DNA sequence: TGTGCCAGCAGCCAATTCTCACAGGGGAGCGGAAACACCATATATTTT. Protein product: CASSQFSQGSGNTIYF.

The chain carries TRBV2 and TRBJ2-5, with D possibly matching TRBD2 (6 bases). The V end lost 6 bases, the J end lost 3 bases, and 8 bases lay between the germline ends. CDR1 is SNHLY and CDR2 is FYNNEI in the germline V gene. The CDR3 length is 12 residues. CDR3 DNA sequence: TGTGCCAGCAGGGAGCGGGAAGAGACCCAGTACTTC. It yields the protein CASREREETQYF.

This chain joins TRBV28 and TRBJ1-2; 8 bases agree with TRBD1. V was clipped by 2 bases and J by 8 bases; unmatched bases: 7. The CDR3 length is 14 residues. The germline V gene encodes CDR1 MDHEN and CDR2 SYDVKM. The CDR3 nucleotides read TGTGCCAGCAGTTTAAATAGACAGGGGAAAGGCTACACCTTC. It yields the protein CASSLNRQGKGYTF.

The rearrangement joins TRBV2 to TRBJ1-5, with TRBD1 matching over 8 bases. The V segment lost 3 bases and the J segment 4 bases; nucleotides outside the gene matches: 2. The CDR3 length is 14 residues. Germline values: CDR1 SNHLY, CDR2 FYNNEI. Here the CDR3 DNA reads TGTGCCAGCAGTGACAGGGGGCGGAATCAGCCCCAGCATTTT. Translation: CASSDRGRNQPQHF.

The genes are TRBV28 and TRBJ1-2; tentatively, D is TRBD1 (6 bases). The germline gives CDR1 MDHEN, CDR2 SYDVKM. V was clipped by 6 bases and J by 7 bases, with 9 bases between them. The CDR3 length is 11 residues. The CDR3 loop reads CASRQGPGYTF. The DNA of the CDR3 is TGTGCCAGCAGGCAGGGGCCTGGCTACACCTTC.

DNA for the CDR3: TGTGCCAGCTACCAGGGCGGCTATGGCTACACCTTC. Its translation: CASYQGGYGYTF. This chain joins TRBV28 and TRBJ1-2, with D possibly TRBD1 on 5 matching bases. Looked up from germline, CDR1 is MDHEN and CDR2 is SYDVKM. The CDR3 spans 12 residues. V dropped 8 bases and J dropped 4 bases, with 11 bases sitting between them.

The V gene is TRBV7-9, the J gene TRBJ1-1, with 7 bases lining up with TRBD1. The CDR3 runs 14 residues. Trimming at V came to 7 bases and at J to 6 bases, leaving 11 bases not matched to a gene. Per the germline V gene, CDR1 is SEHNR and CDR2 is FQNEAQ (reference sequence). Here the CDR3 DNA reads TGTGCCAGCACCTCCAGGGGGGACAATCCTGAAGCTTTCTTT. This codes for CASTSRGDNPEAFF.

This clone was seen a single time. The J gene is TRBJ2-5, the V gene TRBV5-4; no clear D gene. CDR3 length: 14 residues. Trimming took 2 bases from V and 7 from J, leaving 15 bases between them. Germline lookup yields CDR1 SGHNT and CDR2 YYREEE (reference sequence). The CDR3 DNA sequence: TGTGCCAGCAGCTTCCACGCGGCTATAAGGACCCAGTACTTC. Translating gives CASSFHAAIRTQYF.

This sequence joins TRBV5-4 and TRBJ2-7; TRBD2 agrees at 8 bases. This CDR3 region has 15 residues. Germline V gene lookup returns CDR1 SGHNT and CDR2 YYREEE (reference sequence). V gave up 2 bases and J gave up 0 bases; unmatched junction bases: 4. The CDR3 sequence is CASSLAGENSYEQYF. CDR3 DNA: TGTGCCAGCAGCTTAGCGGGGGAGAACTCCTACGAGCAGTACTTC.